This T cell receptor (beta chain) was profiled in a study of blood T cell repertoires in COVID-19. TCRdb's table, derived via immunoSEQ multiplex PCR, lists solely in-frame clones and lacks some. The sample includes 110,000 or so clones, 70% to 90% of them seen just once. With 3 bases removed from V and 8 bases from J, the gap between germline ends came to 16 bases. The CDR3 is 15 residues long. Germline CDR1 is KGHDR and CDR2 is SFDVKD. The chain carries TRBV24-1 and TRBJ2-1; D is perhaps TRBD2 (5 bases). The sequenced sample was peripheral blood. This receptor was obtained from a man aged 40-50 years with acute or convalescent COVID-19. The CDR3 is CATSDQATPGDEQFF. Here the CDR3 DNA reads TGTGCCACCAGTGATCAAGCCACACCCGGGGATGAGCAGTTCTTC.